The rows below give T cell receptor beta chains drawn from one sample of a study of somatic mutations in cytotoxic T cells in rheumatoid arthritis. Profiling relied on immunoSEQ multiplex PCR, and the TCRdb table lists in-frame clones only, not all of them. Among around 15,000 clones listed, 70% to 85% were seen once. Sequenced input: CD8+ T cells sorted from blood. The source of these receptors is an adult with rheumatoid arthritis. CDR3s include the opening cysteine and the closing phenylalanine or tryptophan. Each record gives: V gene, J gene, CDR3 protein.

TRBV27	TRBJ2-7	CASSKIITLEQYF
TRBV13	TRBJ1-2	CASSLGTGGYGYTF
TRBV9	TRBJ2-2	CASSVDFQGGNTGELFF
TRBV7-6	TRBJ2-3	CASSFRTATDTQYF
TRBV6-5	TRBJ2-1	CASSYGSRNEQFF
TRBV11-2	TRBJ1-5	CASSFEPQHF
TRBV9	TRBJ2-1	CASSASSGPDSGGASNEQFF
TRBV7-9	TRBJ1-1	CASSLMWDPQSAFF
TRBV10-1	TRBJ2-3	CASSESSWAEGTDTQYF
TRBV27	TRBJ1-5	CASSLAGLYSNQPQHF
TRBV5-6	TRBJ1-1	CASSLAGHFANTEAFF
TRBV5-6	TRBJ1-1	CASSLNRATEAFF
TRBV7-9	TRBJ2-1	CASSSGLGRHNEQFF
TRBV6-1	TRBJ2-1	CASSEASSGGRTEQFF
TRBV28	TRBJ2-7	CASSLPRTGTYEQYF
TRBV28	TRBJ1-6	CASSLGRDFYNSPLHF
TRBV6-6	TRBJ2-2	CASSPSRPGAGELFF
TRBV27	TRBJ2-7	CASSLEGPYEQYF
TRBV7-8	TRBJ1-6	CASSLAEAPRDYNSPLHF
TRBV7-2	TRBJ1-4	CASSLFSPEPTNEKLFF
TRBV7-9	TRBJ2-3	CASSLPGHTDTQYF
TRBV7-9	TRBJ2-7	CASSATGTGALYEQYF
TRBV7-9	TRBJ1-5	CASSKQDTSNQPQHF
TRBV2	TRBJ2-7	CASYFTGDLNEQYF
TRBV18	TRBJ2-7	CASSPQDNSYEQYF
TRBV12-5	TRBJ1-5	CASGSGLQPQHF
TRBV27	TRBJ2-2	CASSRLRRGDTGELFF
TRBV4-2	TRBJ2-3	CASSHGAGEDTQYF
TRBV19	TRBJ2-7	CASSFGGTYEQYF
TRBV7-6	TRBJ2-3	CASSYDRDRGGTDTQYF
TRBV6-4	TRBJ2-3	CASSGTSGGADTQYF
TRBV28	TRBJ2-3	CASSLNPGVGDTQYF
TRBV30	TRBJ2-5	CAWSVSWLQETQYF
TRBV27	TRBJ2-1	CASSWAGWSEQFF
TRBV13	TRBJ2-7	CASSLRTGNSYEQYF
TRBV19	TRBJ2-3	CASSRTSGDTDTQYF
TRBV7-6	TRBJ2-1	CASSITSSGDYNEQFF
TRBV20-1	TRBJ1-4	CSASGWEKLFF
TRBV15	TRBJ1-5	CATSREIRGAYQPQHF
TRBV18	TRBJ1-1	CASSPVQSEAFF
TRBV9	TRBJ1-1	CASSVGGRAGWDTEAFF
TRBV6-1	TRBJ2-1	CASSKNGGEYNEQFF
TRBV28	TRBJ1-6	CASSLPQGQGSPLHF
TRBV19	TRBJ2-1	CASSIGQINEQFF
TRBV19	TRBJ1-1	CASSPTGNTEAFF